This T cell receptor beta chain was observed in a study of OX40 agonist ivuxolimab in advanced cancers. For the study at large: Patients were dosed with the agonistic anti-OX40 (CD134) antibody ivuxolimab. Patients received ivuxolimab, an intravenous treatment, every 2 weeks at 0.01 to 10 mg/kg. Aged roughly 23 to 79 with a mean of 60 years, they were about 78% male. It was permissible to have had prior anti-PD-1, anti-PD-L1 or anti-CTLA-4 therapy, and less than 45% had some.

Sequenced by immunoSEQ multiplex PCR; TCRdb stores in-frame clones only, minus some. There are around 60,000 clones in the sample; about nine tenths occur only once, and roughly 25% lies in the top ten. The V gene's germline CDR1 is MNHNS and CDR2 SASEGT. Trimming left V 2 bases short and J 3 bases short, with 8 bases between. The CDR3 has 14 amino acids. The gene calls are TRBV6-1 and TRBJ2-1; a weak D match, TRBD1 (6 bases). The source was CD4+ or CD8+ T cells sorted from blood, collected in a trial of the OX40 agonist ivuxolimab. This TCR came from an adult with an advanced solid tumor such as melanoma, head and neck, liver or kidney cancer. CDR3 residues: CASSELDSYNEQFF. The CDR3 DNA sequence: TGTGCCAGCAGTGAACTGGACAGCTACAATGAGCAGTTCTTC.